The 28 T cell receptor beta chains presented below share a single source sample, sequenced in a study of cytomegalovirus exposure and HLA in healthy donors. Both 60 Vbeta primers and 13 Jbeta primers went into the PCR. Sequencing was performed with immunoSEQ multiplex PCR; in TCRdb, only in-frame clones are kept and a portion is missing. The profile shows 220,000 or so clones, around four fifths of them singletons. The sample comprised PBMCs. All receptors derive from a man aged 50-59 years in good health and CMV-seronegative.

J is TRBJ2-1 and V is TRBV6-9; TRBD2 matches at 7 bases. The CDR3 extends over 17 amino acids. Trimming removed 1 base from V and 9 bases from J; junction bases left unmatched: 15. The germline V gene encodes CDR1 MNHGY and CDR2 SVAAGI. In DNA form, the CDR3 reads TGTGCCAGCAGTTATTTTTGGGCTAAGGTGGGGAGGGTTGAGCAGTTCTTC. This encodes CASSYFWAKVGRVEQFF.

V usage is TRBV18 and J usage is TRBJ1-5; a weak D match, TRBD1 (6 bases). Looked up from germline, CDR1 is KGHSH and CDR2 is LQKENI. V was shortened by 6 bases and J by 3 bases, with 15 bases between the two germline ends. CDR3 size: 15 residues. CDR3 amino acids: CASSPGAGDNQPQHF. Here the CDR3 DNA reads TGTGCCAGCTCCCCCGGGGCAGGGGACAATCAGCCCCAGCATTTT.

This chain joins TRBV7-3 and TRBJ1-1; D unresolved. The CDR3 loop spans 16 amino acids. Between the trimmed V and J ends, which lost 1 base and 1 base, there was a span of 13 bases. The germline V gene has CDR1 SGHTA and CDR2 FQGTGA. The CDR3 is CASSLIGRTGNTEAFF. Written as DNA, the CDR3 is TGTGCCAGCAGCTTAATTGGTCGGACTGGGAACACTGAAGCTTTCTTT. Based on the CDR3 plus reference TRBV7-3 and TRBJ1-1, the full variable domain is GAGVSQTPSNKVTEKGKYVELRCDPISGHTALYWYRQSLGQGPEFLIYFQGTGAADDSGLPNDRFFAVRPEGSVSTLKIQRTERGDSAVYLCASSLIGRTGNTEAFFGQGTRLTVV.

The V gene is TRBV28, the J gene TRBJ2-7; D may be TRBD2 (5 bases). CDR1 is MDHEN and CDR2 is SYDVKM in the germline V gene. The length of the CDR3 is 15 residues. V dropped 3 bases and J dropped 0 bases, with 12 bases sitting between them. The CDR3 here is CASSFRTLRSYEQYF. CDR3 in DNA: TGTGCCAGCAGTTTCCGGACTCTCCGCTCCTACGAGCAGTACTTC.

V usage is TRBV28 and J usage is TRBJ1-1; 9 bases align to TRBD1. Germline CDR1 and CDR2: MDHEN and SYDVKM. V trimming: 7 bases; J trimming: 1 base; junction bases outside the gene matches: 7. CDR3 length: 15 residues. The CDR3 reads CASTRPGQGNTEAFF. As DNA, the CDR3 is TGTGCCAGCACCCGCCCGGGACAGGGGAACACTGAAGCTTTCTTT.

J is TRBJ2-7 and V is TRBV6-1, with D maybe TRBD2 (6 bases). The CDR3 is made up of 14 amino acids. CDR1 MNHNS and CDR2 SASEGT come from the germline V gene. Trimming pared 6 bases from V and 0 bases from J, leaving 12 bases between. The CDR3 region has the DNA TGTGCCAGCAGGCAGCTAGCGTTCTCCTACGAGCAGTACTTC. It translates to CASRQLAFSYEQYF.

The chain is built from TRBV6-5 and TRBJ2-7, with 8 bases that match TRBD1. This CDR3 has 14 residues. Germline V gene data show CDR1 as MNHEY and CDR2 as SVGAGI. The V gene end was trimmed by 6 bases and the J gene end by 7 bases; junction bases not matched to a gene: 11. CDR3 residues: CASSRRQGAGEQYF. The CDR3 region has the DNA TGTGCCAGCAGCCGTCGGCAGGGGGCGGGAGAGCAGTACTTC.

CDR3 region: CASSSGLGITEQYF. In DNA, the CDR3 is TGTGCCAGCAGTTCCGGACTGGGAATAACCGAGCAGTACTTC. The chain recombines TRBV5-5 with TRBJ2-7; D perhaps matches TRBD2 (5 bases). Trimming took 5 bases from V and 6 from J, leaving 18 bases between them. In germline, CDR1 is SGHKS, CDR2 YYEKEE (reference sequence). The CDR3 length is 14 residues.

J is TRBJ2-2 and V is TRBV6-5; D is perhaps TRBD1 (6 bases). Looked up from germline, CDR1 is MNHEY and CDR2 is SVGAGI. CDR3 size: 15 residues. Deletions cut 7 bases from V and 2 bases from J, with 14 bases between. The CDR3 bases are TGTGCCAGCAAAGCTGGGACACAAAACACCGGGGAGCTGTTTTTT. Its protein is CASKAGTQNTGELFF.

The V gene is TRBV5-1, the J gene TRBJ2-7; tentative D call: TRBD1 (5 bases). The V end was cut by 0 bases, the J end by 1 base, with 11 bases between. The germline CDR1 and CDR2 sequences are SGHRS and YFSETQ. There are 15 residues in the CDR3. CDR3 sequence reads: CASSLAAGNSYEQYF. The CDR3 nucleotides are TGCGCCAGCAGCTTGGCGGCAGGGAATTCCTACGAGCAGTACTTC.

The chain couples TRBV19 to TRBJ2-1; 7 nucleotides match TRBD2. The CDR3 contains 17 residues. Germline CDR1 is LNHDA and CDR2 is SQIVND (reference sequence). V was clipped by 11 bases and J by 6 bases; unmatched bases: 22. The CDR3 coding sequence is TGTGCCGTCCGTCCAGGTGGTGGGAGGGCGAAGGTCAATGAGCAGTTCTTC. This translates into CAVRPGGGRAKVNEQFF.

The chain has TRBV9 and TRBJ2-7, with TRBD1 matching 8 bases. The J segment lost 0 bases and the V segment lost 0 bases, leaving 2 bases of the junction unmatched. The CDR3 contains 15 residues. Germline V gene data show CDR1 as SGDLS and CDR2 as YYNGEE. Here the CDR3 reads CASSVGTGSSYEQYF. CDR3 coding DNA: TGTGCCAGCAGCGTAGGGACAGGGAGCTCCTACGAGCAGTACTTC.

The chain combines TRBV30 with TRBJ2-2, with 9 bases identical to TRBD1. The CDR3 runs to 15 residues. With V trimmed by 5 bases and J by 6 bases, 10 bases remained unmatched. Looked up from germline, CDR1 is GTSNPN and CDR2 is SVGIG (reference sequence). CDR3 DNA: TGTGCCTGGGGGACCGGGACAGGGTTGTCCGGGGAGCTGTTTTTT. Translated: CAWGTGTGLSGELFF. The full variable domain, in which reference TRBV30 and TRBJ2-2 provide the parts outside the CDR3, is SQTIHQWPATLVQPVGSPLSLECTVEGTSNPNLYWYRQAAGRGLQLLFYSVGIGQISSEVPQNLSASRPQDRQFILSSKKLLLSDSGFYLCAWGTGTGLSGELFFGEGSRLTVL.

The chain employs TRBV5-5 and TRBJ2-1, with 8 bases matching TRBD2. The germline V gene encodes CDR1 SGHKS and CDR2 YYEKEE (reference sequence). With V trimmed by 5 bases and J by 9 bases, 10 bases remained unmatched. This CDR3 spans 14 amino acids. The CDR3 protein is CASRQSGRRGEQFF. In DNA form, the CDR3 reads TGTGCCAGCAGACAAAGCGGGAGAAGGGGTGAGCAGTTCTTC.

V and J are TRBV6-5 and TRBJ1-5; tentative D call: TRBD1 (5 bases). Germline CDR1 MNHEY, CDR2 SVGAGI. CDR3 size: 15 residues. V was shortened by 2 bases and J by 5 bases, with 13 bases between the two germline ends. CDR3: CASSYKGREDQPQHF. DNA of the CDR3: TGTGCCAGCAGTTACAAAGGCAGGGAGGATCAGCCCCAGCATTTT.

The gene calls are TRBV5-8 and TRBJ1-1; 7 nucleotides agree with TRBD1. The CDR3 has 18 amino acids. Germline V gene lookup returns CDR1 SGHTS and CDR2 YDEGEE. Trimming removed 3 bases from V and 0 bases from J; junction bases left unmatched: 14. The CDR3 protein is CASSSSTTGVGMNTEAFF. The CDR3 nucleotides read TGTGCCAGCAGCTCCAGCACCACAGGGGTCGGTATGAACACTGAAGCTTTCTTT.

V is TRBV6-6 and J is TRBJ2-1, with D tentatively TRBD2 (5 bases). Germline V lookup: CDR1 MNHNY, CDR2 SVGAGI (reference sequence). V lost 0 bases to trimming and J lost 4 bases, with 7 bases between them. CDR3 size: 14 residues. CDR3 coding DNA: TGTGCCAGCAGTTACTCGCGGGTTTACAATGAGCAGTTCTTC. Amino acids: CASSYSRVYNEQFF.

This clone has just a few counts. The chain combines TRBV19 with TRBJ1-1; D call uncertain. V lost 3 bases to trimming and J lost 3 bases, with 8 bases between them. CDR3 length: 13 residues. Germline CDR1 reads LNHDA; CDR2 reads SQIVND (reference sequence). This chain's CDR3 is CASSMAGDTEAFF. The CDR3 nucleotides are TGTGCCAGTAGTATGGCGGGAGACACTGAAGCTTTCTTT.

The rearrangement uses TRBV4-2 and TRBJ2-5; D perhaps matches TRBD2 (5 bases). Per the germline V gene, CDR1 is LGHNA and CDR2 is YNFKEQ. V dropped 0 bases and J dropped 3 bases, with 11 bases sitting between them. The CDR3 length is 15 residues. The CDR3 here is CASSQEALAKETQYF. DNA for the CDR3: TGTGCCAGCAGCCAAGAGGCATTAGCGAAAGAGACCCAGTACTTC.

The V and J genes are TRBV27 and TRBJ2-7, with D possibly TRBD2 on 6 matching bases. V was pared by 5 bases and J by 2 bases, with 10 bases between. Germline V gene lookup returns CDR1 MNHEY and CDR2 SMNVEV (reference sequence). The CDR3 runs 13 residues. The CDR3 coding sequence is TGTGCCAGCAGTCCCTGGGGGGCCTACGAGCAGTACTTC. Amino acid sequence: CASSPWGAYEQYF.

This clone was recorded only once. Within the sample, other DNA sequences also encode this same CDR3. The V and J genes are TRBV2 and TRBJ2-5; D unclear. The CDR3 has 15 residues. V lost 2 bases, J lost 5 bases, and 15 bases lay in between. Germline CDR1 and CDR2: SNHLY and FYNNEI. CDR3 in DNA: TGTGCCAGCAGTGAACCCACAACCGCGGTGGAGACCCAGTACTTC. This encodes CASSEPTTAVETQYF.

The chain carries TRBV2 and TRBJ2-3, with a tentative D call TRBD2 (6 bases). The ends were cut back, 8 bases at V and 3 bases at J, with 15 bases in the middle. Germline-derived CDR1 and CDR2 are SNHLY and FYNNEI. The CDR3 runs to 14 residues. The CDR3 nucleotides are TGTGCCAGCTCGGAGGGCCGTATAACAGATACGCAGTATTTT. It translates to CASSEGRITDTQYF.

The chain uses TRBV9 and TRBJ1-4; D might be TRBD1 (6 bases). CDR3 length: 17 amino acids. Germline V gene lookup returns CDR1 SGDLS and CDR2 YYNGEE. Trimming removed 0 bases at V and 1 base at J, with 13 bases between. In DNA form, the CDR3 reads TGTGCCAGCAGCGTAGACGGGGGGGCGGGAACTAATGAAAAACTGTTTTTT. This codes for CASSVDGGAGTNEKLFF. The whole variable domain, remainder taken from reference TRBV9 and TRBJ1-4, is DSGVTQTPKHLITATGQRVTLRCSPRSGDLSVYWYQQSLDQGLQFLIQYYNGEERAKGNILERFSAQQFPDLHSELNLSSLELGDSALYFCASSVDGGAGTNEKLFFGSGTQLSVL.

This chain links TRBV12-5 with TRBJ1-2, with D possibly matching TRBD1 (5 bases). The germline V and J ends were trimmed by 6 bases and 3 bases, with 17 bases remaining between them. This CDR3 spans 15 amino acids. Germline V gives CDR1 LGHNT, CDR2 FRNRAP. The CDR3 sequence: CASGPGGGFYYGYTF. Here the CDR3 DNA reads TGTGCTAGTGGCCCCGGGGGGGGGTTTTACTATGGCTACACCTTC.

In this sample, this clone turned up a few times. The CDR3 is CASSSLNSGNTIYF. CDR3 sequence (DNA): TGTGCCAGCAGCTCACTGAACTCTGGAAACACCATATATTTT. The chain has TRBV7-2 and TRBJ1-3; D not resolved. Trimming took off 4 bases at V and 0 bases at J, with 7 bases between the two ends. CDR3 size: 14 residues. The V gene's germline CDR1 is SGHTA and CDR2 FQGNSA.

The chain links TRBV18 to TRBJ1-5, with 8 nucleotides matching TRBD1. The length of the CDR3 is 14 residues. Germline V gives CDR1 KGHSH, CDR2 LQKENI. J gave up 7 bases and V 2 bases, and 4 bases lay outside the gene matches. Written as DNA, the CDR3 is TGTGCCAGCTCACCATCAGGGGGCCAGCAGCCCCAGCATTTT. It specifies CASSPSGGQQPQHF.

This clone was counted once. This chain uses TRBV9 with TRBJ1-5; no firm D call. The CDR3 sequence is 13 residues long. The germline gives CDR1 SGDLS, CDR2 YYNGEE. V was pared by 0 bases and J by 3 bases, with 4 bases between. The CDR3 protein is CASSVGDNQPQHF. The CDR3 DNA follows: TGTGCCAGCAGCGTAGGCGACAATCAGCCCCAGCATTTT. Looking up the rest from reference TRBV9 and TRBJ1-5 gives the full variable domain: DSGVTQTPKHLITATGQRVTLRCSPRSGDLSVYWYQQSLDQGLQFLIQYYNGEERAKGNILERFSAQQFPDLHSELNLSSLELGDSALYFCASSVGDNQPQHFGDGTRLSIL.

This clone showed up just once. This chain uses TRBV16 with TRBJ2-7; D is uncertain. Germline lookup yields CDR1 KGHSY and CDR2 FQNENV. CDR3 length: 14 amino acids. The V end lost 0 bases, the J end lost 3 bases, and 9 bases lay between the germline ends. CDR3 DNA: TGTGCCAGCAGCCAATCGGGCCGTGTCTACGAGCAGTACTTC. Amino acids: CASSQSGRVYEQYF. Based on the CDR3 plus reference TRBV16 and TRBJ2-7, the full variable domain is GEEVAQTPKHLVRGEGQKAKLYCAPIKGHSYVFWYQQVLKNEFKFLISFQNENVFDETGMPKERFSAKCLPNSPCSLEIQATKLEDSAVYFCASSQSGRVYEQYFGPGTRLTVT.